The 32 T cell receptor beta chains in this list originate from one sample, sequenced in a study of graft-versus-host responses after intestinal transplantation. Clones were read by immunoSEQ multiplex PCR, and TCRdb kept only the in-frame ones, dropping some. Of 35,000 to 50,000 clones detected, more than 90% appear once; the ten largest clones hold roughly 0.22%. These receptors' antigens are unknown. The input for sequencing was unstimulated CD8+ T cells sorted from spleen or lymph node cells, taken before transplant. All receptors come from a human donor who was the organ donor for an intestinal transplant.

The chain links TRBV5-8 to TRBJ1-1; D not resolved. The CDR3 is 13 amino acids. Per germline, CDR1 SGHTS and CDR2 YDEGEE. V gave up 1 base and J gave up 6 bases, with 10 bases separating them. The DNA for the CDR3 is TGTGCCAGCAGCTTGACCCTCAGACCTGAAGCTTTCTTT. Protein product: CASSLTLRPEAFF.

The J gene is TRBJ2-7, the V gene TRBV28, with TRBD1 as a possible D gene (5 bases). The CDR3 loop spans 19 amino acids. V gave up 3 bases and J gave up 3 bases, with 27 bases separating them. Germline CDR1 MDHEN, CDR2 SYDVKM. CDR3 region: CASSLQTIGAKLRDYEQYF. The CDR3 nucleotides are TGTGCCAGCAGTTTGCAAACTATAGGGGCTAAACTCAGGGACTACGAGCAGTACTTC.

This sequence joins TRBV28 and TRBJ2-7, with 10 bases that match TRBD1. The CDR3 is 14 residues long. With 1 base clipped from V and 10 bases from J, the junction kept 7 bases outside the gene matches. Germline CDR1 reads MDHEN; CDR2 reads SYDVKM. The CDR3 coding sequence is TGTGCCAGCAGTTTATCCGGGACAGGGGCCGCTCAGTACTTC. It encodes CASSLSGTGAAQYF.

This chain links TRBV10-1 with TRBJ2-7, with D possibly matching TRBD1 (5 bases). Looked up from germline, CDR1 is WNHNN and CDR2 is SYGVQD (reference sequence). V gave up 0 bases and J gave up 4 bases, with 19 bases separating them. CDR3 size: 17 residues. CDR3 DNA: TGCGCCAGCAGTGAGTCCCATACAGGTCTGGAAACGTACGAGCAGTACTTC. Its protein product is CASSESHTGLETYEQYF.

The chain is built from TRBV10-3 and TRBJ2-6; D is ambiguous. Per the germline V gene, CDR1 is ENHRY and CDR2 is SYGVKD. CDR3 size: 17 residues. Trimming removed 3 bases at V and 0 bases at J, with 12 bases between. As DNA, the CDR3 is TGTGCCATCAGTGAAGAAGGTCCTAACTCTGGGGCCAACGTCCTGACTTTC. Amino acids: CAISEEGPNSGANVLTF.

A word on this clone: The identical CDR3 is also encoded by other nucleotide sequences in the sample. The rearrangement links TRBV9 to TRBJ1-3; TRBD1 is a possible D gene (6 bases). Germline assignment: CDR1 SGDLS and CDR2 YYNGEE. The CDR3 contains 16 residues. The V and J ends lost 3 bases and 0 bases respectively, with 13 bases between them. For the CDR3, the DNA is TGTGCCAGCAGCGGGACAGCCGACCGCTCTGGAAACACCATATATTTT. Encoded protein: CASSGTADRSGNTIYF.

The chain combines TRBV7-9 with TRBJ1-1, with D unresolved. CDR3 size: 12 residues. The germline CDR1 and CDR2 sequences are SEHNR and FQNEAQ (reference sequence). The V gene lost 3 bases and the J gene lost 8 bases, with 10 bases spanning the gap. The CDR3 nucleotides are TGTGCCAGCAGCTTGTACGGGGAGGAAGCTTTCTTT. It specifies CASSLYGEEAFF.

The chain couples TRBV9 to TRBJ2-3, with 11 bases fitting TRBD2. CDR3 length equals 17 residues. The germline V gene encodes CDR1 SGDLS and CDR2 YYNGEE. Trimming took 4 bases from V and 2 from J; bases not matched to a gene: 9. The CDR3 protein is CASSTPSGGTATDTQYF. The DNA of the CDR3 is TGTGCCAGCAGCACCCCTAGCGGGGGGACCGCCACAGATACGCAGTATTTT.

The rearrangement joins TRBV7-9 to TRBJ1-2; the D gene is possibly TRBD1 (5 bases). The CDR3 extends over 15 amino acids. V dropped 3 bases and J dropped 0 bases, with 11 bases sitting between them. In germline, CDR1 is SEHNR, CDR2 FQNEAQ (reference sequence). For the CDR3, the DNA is TGTGCCAGCAGCTTGACTACAGGTCCTAACTATGGCTACACCTTC. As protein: CASSLTTGPNYGYTF.

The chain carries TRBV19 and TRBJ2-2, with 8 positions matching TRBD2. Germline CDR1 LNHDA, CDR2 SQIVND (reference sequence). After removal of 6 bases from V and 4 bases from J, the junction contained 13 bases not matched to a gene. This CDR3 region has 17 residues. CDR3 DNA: TGTGCCAGTAGACCCAGCGGGAGAACGGTTATCACCGGGGAGCTGTTTTTT. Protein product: CASRPSGRTVITGELFF. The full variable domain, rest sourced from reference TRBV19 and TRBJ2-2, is DGGITQSPKYLFRKEGQNVTLSCEQNLNHDAMYWYRQDPGQGLRLIYYSQIVNDFQKGDIAEGYSVSREKKESFPLTVTSAQKNPTAFYLCASRPSGRTVITGELFFGEGSRLTVL.

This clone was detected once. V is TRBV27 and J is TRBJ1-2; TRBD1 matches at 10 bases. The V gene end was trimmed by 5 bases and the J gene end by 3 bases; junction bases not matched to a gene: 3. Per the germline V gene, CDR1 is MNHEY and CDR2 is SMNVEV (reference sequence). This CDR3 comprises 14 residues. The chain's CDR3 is CASSPTGGYYGYTF. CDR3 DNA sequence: TGTGCCAGCAGTCCGACAGGGGGCTACTATGGCTACACCTTC.

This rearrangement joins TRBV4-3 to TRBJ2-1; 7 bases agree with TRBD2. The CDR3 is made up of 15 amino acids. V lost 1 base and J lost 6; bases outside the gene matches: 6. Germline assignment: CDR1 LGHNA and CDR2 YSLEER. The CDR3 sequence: CASSQGWRGINEQFF. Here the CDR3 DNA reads TGCGCCAGCAGCCAAGGGTGGCGGGGGATCAATGAGCAGTTCTTC.

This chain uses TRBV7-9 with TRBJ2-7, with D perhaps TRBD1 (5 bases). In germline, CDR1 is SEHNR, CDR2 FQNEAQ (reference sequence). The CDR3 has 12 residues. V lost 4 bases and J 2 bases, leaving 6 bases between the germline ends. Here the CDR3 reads CASSWGTYEQYF. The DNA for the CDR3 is TGTGCCAGCAGCTGGGGCACCTACGAGCAGTACTTC.

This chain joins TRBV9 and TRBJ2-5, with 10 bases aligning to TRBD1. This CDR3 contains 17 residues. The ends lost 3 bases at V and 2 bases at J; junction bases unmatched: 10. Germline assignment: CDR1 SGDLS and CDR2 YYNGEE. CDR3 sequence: CASSALNGQGVQETQYF. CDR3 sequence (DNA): TGTGCCAGCAGCGCCCTGAATGGACAGGGGGTACAAGAGACCCAGTACTTC. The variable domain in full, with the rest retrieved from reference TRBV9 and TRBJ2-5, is DSGVTQTPKHLITATGQRVTLRCSPRSGDLSVYWYQQSLDQGLQFLIQYYNGEERAKGNILERFSAQQFPDLHSELNLSSLELGDSALYFCASSALNGQGVQETQYFGPGTRLLVL.

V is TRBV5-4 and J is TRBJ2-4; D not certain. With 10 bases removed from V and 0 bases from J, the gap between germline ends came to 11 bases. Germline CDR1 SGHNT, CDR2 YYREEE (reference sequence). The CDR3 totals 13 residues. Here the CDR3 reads CAYKGKAKNIQYF. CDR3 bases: TGTGCCTACAAGGGAAAAGCCAAAAACATTCAGTACTTC.

The DNA of the CDR3 is TGTGCCAGCAGCTCCTCTCTAGCGGGGGGGCCACTAGGTCCAGATACGCAGTATTTT. Its translation: CASSSSLAGGPLGPDTQYF. The V call is TRBV11-3, the J call TRBJ2-3, with 12 bases aligning to TRBD2. This CDR3 is built from 19 residues. V lost 4 bases and J lost 4; bases outside the gene matches: 15. Germline loops: CDR1 SGHNT, CDR2 YENEEA.

In DNA, the CDR3 is TGCAGTGCGGACAGCGGGTATGCTTTCTTT. It yields the protein CSADSGYAFF. This chain uses TRBV20-1 with TRBJ1-1, with a tentative D call TRBD1 (6 bases). The V end lost 6 bases, the J end lost 11 bases, and 13 bases lay between the germline ends. The V gene's germline CDR1 is DFQATT and CDR2 SNEGSKA (reference sequence). The CDR3 spans 10 residues.

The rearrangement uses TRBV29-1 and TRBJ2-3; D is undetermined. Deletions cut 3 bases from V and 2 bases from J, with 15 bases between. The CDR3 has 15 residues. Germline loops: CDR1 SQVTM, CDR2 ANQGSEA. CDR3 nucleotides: TGCAGCGTTGAGTTTACCGGTACTAACACAGATACGCAGTATTTT. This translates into CSVEFTGTNTDTQYF.

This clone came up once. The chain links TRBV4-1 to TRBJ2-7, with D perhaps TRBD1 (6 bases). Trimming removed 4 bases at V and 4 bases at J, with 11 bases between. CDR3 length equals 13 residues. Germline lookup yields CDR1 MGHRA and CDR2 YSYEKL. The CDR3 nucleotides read TGCGCCAGCAGCCTAACGACAGGATACGAGCAGTACTTC. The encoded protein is CASSLTTGYEQYF.

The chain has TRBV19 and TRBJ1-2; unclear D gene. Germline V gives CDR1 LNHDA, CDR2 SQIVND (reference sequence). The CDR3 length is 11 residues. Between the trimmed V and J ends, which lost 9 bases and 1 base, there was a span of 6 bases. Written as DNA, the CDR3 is TGTGCCAGCTCAATTAACTATGGCTACACCTTC. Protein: CASSINYGYTF.

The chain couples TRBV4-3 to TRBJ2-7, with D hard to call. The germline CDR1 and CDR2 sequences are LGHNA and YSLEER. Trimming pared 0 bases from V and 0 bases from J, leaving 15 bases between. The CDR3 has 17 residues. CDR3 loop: CASSQDLNGFSSYEQYF. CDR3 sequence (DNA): TGCGCCAGCAGCCAAGATCTTAATGGATTCAGCTCCTACGAGCAGTACTTC.

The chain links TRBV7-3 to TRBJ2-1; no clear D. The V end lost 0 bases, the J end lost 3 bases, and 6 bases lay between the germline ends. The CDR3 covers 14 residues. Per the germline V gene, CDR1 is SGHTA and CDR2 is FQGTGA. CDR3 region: CASSLTLGYNEQFF. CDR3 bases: TGTGCCAGCAGCTTAACATTGGGCTACAATGAGCAGTTCTTC. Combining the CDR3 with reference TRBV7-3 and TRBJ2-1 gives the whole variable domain GAGVSQTPSNKVTEKGKYVELRCDPISGHTALYWYRQSLGQGPEFLIYFQGTGAADDSGLPNDRFFAVRPEGSVSTLKIQRTERGDSAVYLCASSLTLGYNEQFFGPGTRLTVL.

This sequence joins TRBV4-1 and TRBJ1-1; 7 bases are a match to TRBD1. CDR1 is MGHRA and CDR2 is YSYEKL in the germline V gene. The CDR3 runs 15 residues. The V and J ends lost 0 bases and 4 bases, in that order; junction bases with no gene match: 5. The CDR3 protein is CASSQEEGAGTEAFF. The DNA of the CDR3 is TGCGCCAGCAGCCAAGAGGAGGGGGCGGGCACTGAAGCTTTCTTT.

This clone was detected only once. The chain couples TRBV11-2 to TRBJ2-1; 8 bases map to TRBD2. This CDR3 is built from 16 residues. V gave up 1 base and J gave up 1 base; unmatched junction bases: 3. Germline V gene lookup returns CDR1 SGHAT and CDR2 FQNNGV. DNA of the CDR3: TGTGCCAGCAGCTTAGTTGCGGGGGGATCCTACAATGAGCAGTTCTTC. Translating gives CASSLVAGGSYNEQFF.

The CDR3 here is CASSAIQGDRRQFF. In nucleotides, the CDR3 is TGTGCCAGCAGCGCTATACAGGGGGACCGGCGGCAGTTCTTC. The chain couples TRBV9 to TRBJ2-1; 8 nucleotides line up with TRBD1. V lost 3 bases, J lost 12 bases, and 11 bases stayed unmatched. The germline V gene encodes CDR1 SGDLS and CDR2 YYNGEE. This CDR3 comprises 14 residues. Full variable domain (remainder filled in from reference TRBV9 and TRBJ2-1): DSGVTQTPKHLITATGQRVTLRCSPRSGDLSVYWYQQSLDQGLQFLIQYYNGEERAKGNILERFSAQQFPDLHSELNLSSLELGDSALYFCASSAIQGDRRQFFGPGTRLTVL.

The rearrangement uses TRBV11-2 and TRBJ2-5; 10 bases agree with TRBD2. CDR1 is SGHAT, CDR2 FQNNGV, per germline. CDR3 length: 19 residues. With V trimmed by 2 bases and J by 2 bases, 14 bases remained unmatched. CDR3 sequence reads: CASSLSRTAGGPGQETQYF. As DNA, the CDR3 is TGTGCCAGCAGCTTAAGTCGGACAGCGGGGGGGCCAGGGCAAGAGACCCAGTACTTC. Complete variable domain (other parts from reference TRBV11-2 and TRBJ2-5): EAGVAQSPRYKIIEKRQSVAFWCNPISGHATLYWYQQILGQGPKLLIQFQNNGVVDDSQLPKDRFSAERLKGVDSTLKIQPAKLEDSAVYLCASSLSRTAGGPGQETQYFGPGTRLLVL.

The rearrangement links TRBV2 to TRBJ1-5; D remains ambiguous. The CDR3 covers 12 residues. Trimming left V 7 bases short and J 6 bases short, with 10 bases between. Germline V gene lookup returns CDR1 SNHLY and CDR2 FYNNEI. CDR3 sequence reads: CASMVPGQPQHF. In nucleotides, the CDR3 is TGTGCCAGCATGGTGCCAGGTCAGCCCCAGCATTTT.

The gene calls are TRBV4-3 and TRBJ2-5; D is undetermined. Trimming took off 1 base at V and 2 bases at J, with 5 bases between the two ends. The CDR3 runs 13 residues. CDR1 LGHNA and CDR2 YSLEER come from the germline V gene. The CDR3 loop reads CASSQGVQETQYF. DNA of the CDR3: TGCGCCAGCAGCCAAGGGGTTCAAGAGACCCAGTACTTC.

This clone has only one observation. The CDR3 spells CASSPRDRVYEQYF. DNA of the CDR3: TGTGCCAGCTCACCCCGGGACAGGGTCTACGAGCAGTACTTC. The chain recombines TRBV18 with TRBJ2-5; 9 bases are shared with TRBD1. Gene TRBJ2-7 matches the end of the DNA better, so the J call may be wrong. Germline V gene lookup returns CDR1 KGHSH and CDR2 LQKENI. The CDR3 contains 14 residues.

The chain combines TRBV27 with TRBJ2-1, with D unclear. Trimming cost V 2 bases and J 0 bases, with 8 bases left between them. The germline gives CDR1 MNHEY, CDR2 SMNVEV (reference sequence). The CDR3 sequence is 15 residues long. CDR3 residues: CASSLGPLSYNEQFF. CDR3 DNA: TGTGCCAGCAGTTTAGGCCCCCTCTCCTACAATGAGCAGTTCTTC.

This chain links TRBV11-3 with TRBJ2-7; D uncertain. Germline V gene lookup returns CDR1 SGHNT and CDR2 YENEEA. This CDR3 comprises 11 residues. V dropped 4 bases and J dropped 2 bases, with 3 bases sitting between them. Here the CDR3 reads CASSSAYEQYF. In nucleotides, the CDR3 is TGTGCCAGCAGCTCTGCCTACGAGCAGTACTTC.

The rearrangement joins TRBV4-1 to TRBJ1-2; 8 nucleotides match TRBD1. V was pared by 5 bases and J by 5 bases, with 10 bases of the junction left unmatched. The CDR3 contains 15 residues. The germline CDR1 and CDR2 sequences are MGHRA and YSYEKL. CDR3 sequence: CASSDRGRGAYGYTF. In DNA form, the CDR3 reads TGCGCCAGCAGCGACAGGGGCAGGGGTGCGTATGGCTACACCTTC.